The source of this T cell receptor (beta chain) is a study of OX40 agonist ivuxolimab in advanced cancers. Study-wide context: Previous treatment with anti-PD-1, anti-PD-L1 or anti-CTLA-4 therapy was allowed; approximately 40% had received some.

Produced via immunoSEQ multiplex PCR; TCRdb's table is partial and in-frame only. Counted here are around 30,000 clones, approximately 89% occurring once; the ten biggest clones make up under 45%. This clone occurred a few times. Antigen: not known. At one boundary the junction diverges from the germline segment, which might be a read error. Study-level points and caveats: People who partly responded at 0.1-3.0 mg/kg had some of the least clonal expansion seen.

The CDR3 runs 15 residues. Germline values: CDR1 SGHNT, CDR2 YYREEE (reference sequence). The sample was CD4+ or CD8+ T cells sorted from blood, taken in a trial of the OX40 agonist ivuxolimab. The V gene is TRBV5-4, the J gene TRBJ1-5; 7 nucleotides agree with TRBD1. The sequence was obtained from an adult with an advanced solid tumor such as melanoma, head and neck, liver or kidney cancer. CDR3 coding DNA: TGTGCCAGCACCTTGGGAGGACAGGGCAATCAGCCCCAGCATTTT. Amino acids: CASTLGGQGNQPQHF.